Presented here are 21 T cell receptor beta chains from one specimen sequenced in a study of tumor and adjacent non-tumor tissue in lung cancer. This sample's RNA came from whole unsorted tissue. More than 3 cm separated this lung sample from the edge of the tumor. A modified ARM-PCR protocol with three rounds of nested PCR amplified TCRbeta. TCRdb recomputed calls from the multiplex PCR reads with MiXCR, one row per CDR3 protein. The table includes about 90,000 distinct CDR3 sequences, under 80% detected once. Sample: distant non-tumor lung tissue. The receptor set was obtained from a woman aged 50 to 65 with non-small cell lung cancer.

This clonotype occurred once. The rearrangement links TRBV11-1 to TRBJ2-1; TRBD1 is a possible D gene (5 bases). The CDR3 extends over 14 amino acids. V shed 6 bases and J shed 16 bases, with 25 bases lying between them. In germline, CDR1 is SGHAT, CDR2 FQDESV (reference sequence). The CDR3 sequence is CASSLMGLRDEHFF. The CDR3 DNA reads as TGTGCCAGCAGTTTAATGGGGCTTAGGGATGAACACTTCTTC.

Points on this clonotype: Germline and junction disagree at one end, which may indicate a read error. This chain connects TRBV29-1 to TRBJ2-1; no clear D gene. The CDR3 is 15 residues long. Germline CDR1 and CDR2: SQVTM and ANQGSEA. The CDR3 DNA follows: TGCAGCGTTGAACTATCCTGGAGCTCCTACAATGAGCAGTTCTTT. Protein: CSVELSWSSYNEQFF.

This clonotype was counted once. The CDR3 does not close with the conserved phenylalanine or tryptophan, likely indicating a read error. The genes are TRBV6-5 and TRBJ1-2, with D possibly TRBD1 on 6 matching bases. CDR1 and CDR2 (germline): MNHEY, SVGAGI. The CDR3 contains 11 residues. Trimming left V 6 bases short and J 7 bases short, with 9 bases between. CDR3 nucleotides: TGTGCCAGCAGGATGGACAGTGGCTACACCTTA. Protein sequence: CASRMDSGYTL.

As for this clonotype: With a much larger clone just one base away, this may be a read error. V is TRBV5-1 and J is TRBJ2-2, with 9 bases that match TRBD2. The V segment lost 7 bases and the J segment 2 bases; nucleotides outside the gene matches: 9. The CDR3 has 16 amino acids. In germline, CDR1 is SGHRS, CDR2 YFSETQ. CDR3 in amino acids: CASAYLAGTNTGELFF. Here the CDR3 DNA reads TGCGCCAGCGCCTACCTAGCGGGAACCAACACCGGGGAGCTGTTTTTT.

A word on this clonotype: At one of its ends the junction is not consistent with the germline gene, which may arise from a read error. The CDR3, as DNA: TGTGCCAGCAGCACCGTGACAGGGCGCACATACGAGCAATACTTT. This sequence encodes CASSTVTGRTYEQYF. The chain employs TRBV11-2 and TRBJ2-7; 7 bases map to TRBD1. The germline gives CDR1 SGHAT, CDR2 FQNNGV. The CDR3 runs to 15 residues.

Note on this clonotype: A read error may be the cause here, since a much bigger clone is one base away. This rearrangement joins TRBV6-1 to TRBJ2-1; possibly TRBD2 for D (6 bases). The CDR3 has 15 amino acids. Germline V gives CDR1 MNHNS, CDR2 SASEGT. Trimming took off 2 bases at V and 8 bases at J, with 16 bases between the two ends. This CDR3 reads CASSETEEAGHEQFF. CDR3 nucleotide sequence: TGTGCCAGCAGTGAAACGGAGGAGGCGGGGCATGAGCAGTTCTTC.

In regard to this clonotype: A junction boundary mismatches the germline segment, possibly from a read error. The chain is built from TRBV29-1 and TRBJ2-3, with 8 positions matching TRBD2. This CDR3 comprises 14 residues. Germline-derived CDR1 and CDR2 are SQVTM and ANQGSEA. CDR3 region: CGVGLPGGANTQYF. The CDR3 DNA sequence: TGCGGCGTTGGACTACCCGGGGGGGCTAATACGCAGTATTTT.

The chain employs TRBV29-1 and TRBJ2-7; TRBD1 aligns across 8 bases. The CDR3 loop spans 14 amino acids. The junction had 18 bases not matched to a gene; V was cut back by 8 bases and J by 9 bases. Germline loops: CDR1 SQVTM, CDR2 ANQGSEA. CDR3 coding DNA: TGCAGCATGGCTCGGGACAGGAGCTCCTATGGGCAGTACTTC. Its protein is CSMARDRSSYGQYF.

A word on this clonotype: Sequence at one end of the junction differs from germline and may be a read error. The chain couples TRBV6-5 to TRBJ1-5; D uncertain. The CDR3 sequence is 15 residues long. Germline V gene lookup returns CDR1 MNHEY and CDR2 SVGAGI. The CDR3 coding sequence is TGTGTCAGCAGTTACCCGGGTATTAGCAATCAGCCCCAGCATTTT. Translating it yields CVSSYPGISNQPQHF.

CDR3 bases: TGTGCCAGCAGTCACGGGACAAGGATGCCCTACGAGCAGTACTTC. Translating it yields CASSHGTRMPYEQYF. The genes are TRBV14 and TRBJ2-7, with D tentatively TRBD1 (6 bases). V shed 6 bases and J shed 2 bases, with 17 bases lying between them. The CDR3 has 15 amino acids. CDR1 SGHDN and CDR2 FVKESK come from the germline V gene.

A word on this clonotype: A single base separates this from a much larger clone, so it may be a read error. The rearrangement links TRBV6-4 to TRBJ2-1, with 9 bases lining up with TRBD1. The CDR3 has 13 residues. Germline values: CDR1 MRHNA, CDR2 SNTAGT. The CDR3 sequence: CASNDGTGTSTFF. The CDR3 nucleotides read TGTGCCAGCAATGACGGGACAGGGACGAGCACGTTCTTC.

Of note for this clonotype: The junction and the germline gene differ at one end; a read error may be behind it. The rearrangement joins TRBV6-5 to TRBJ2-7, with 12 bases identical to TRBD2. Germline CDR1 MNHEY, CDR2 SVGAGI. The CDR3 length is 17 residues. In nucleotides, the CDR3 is TGTGTCAGCAGTCGTTCTAGGACTAGCGGGGTTCCCTACGAGCAGTACTTC. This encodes CVSSRSRTSGVPYEQYF.

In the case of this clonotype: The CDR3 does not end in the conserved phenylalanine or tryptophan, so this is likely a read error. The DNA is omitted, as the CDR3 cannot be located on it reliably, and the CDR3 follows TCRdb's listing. The CDR3 here is CASSPSSASSYNEQSS. This chain connects TRBV4-1 to TRBJ2-1; TRBD2 is taken as the D call from the table, unchecked against the DNA. The CDR3 spans 16 amino acids, including both terminal residues. CDR1 is MGHRA and CDR2 is YSYEKL in the germline V gene.

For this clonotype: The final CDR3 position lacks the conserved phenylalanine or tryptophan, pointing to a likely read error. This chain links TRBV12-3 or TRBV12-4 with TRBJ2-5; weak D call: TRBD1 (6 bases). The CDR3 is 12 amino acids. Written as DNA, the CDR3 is TGTACCAGCAGTCGAGGGGGAGAGACCCAGTACTCC. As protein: CTSSRGGETQYS.

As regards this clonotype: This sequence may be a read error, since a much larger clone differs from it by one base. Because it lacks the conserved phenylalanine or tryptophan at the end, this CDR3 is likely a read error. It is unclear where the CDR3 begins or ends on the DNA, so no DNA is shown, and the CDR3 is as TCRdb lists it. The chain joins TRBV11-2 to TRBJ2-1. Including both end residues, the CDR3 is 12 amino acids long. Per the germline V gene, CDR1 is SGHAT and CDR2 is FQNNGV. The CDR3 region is CASSSPYLNLFL.

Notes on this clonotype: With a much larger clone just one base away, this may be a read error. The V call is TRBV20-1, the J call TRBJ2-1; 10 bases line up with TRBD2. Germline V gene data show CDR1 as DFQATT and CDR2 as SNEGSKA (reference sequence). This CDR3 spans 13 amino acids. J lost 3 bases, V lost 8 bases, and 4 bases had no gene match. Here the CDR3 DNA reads TGCAGTACTGGGACTAGCGACTACAATGAGCAGTTCTTC. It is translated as CSTGTSDYNEQFF.

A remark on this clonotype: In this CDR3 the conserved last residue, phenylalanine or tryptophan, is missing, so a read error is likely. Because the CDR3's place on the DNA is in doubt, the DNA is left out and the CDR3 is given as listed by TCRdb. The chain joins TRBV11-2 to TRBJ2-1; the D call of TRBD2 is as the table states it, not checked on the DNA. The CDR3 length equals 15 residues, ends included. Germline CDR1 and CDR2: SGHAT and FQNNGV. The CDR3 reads CASNLEASGRAEQVL.

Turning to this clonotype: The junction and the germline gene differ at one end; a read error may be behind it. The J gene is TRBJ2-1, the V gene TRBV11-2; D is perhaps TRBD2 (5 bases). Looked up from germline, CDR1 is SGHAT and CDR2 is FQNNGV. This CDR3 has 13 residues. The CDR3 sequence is CASSLEAANERFF. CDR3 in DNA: TGTGCCAGCAGCTTGGAGGCAGCCAATGAGCGGTTCTTC.

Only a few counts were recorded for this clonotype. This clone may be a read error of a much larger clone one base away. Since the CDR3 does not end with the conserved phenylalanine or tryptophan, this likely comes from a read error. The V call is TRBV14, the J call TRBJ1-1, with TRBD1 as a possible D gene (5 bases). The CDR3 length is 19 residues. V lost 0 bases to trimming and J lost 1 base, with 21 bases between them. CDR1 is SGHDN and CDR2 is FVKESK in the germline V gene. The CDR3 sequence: CASSQDPTVPRKRNTEAFL. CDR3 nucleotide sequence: TGTGCCAGCAGCCAAGACCCGACAGTCCCCAGGAAACGGAACACTGAAGCTTTCCTT.

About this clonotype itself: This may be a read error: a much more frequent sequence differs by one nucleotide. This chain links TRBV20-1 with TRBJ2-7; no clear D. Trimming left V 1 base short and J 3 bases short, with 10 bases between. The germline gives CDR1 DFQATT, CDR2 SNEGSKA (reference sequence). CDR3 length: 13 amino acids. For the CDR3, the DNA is TGCAGTGCTAGAGCGAGAGCAATCTACGAGCAGTACTTC. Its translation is CSARARAIYEQYF.

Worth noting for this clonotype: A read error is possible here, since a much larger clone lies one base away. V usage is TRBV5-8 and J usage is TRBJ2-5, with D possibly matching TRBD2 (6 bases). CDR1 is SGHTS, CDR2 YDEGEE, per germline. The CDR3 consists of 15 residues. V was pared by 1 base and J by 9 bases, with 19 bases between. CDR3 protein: CASSLTPSGVRSQYF. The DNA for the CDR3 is TGTGCCAGCAGCTTGACCCCCTCGGGGGTTCGGTCCCAGTACTTC.